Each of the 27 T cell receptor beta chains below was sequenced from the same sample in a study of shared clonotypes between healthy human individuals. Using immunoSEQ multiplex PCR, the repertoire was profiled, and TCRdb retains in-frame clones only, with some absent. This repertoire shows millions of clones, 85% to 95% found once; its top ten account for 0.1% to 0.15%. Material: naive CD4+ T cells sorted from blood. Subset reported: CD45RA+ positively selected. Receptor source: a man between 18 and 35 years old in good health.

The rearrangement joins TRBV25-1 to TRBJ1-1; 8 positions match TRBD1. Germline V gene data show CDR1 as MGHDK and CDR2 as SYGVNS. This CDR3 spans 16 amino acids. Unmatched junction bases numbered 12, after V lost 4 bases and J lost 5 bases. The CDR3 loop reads CASSGASGGGKTEAFF. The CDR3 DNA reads TGTGCCAGCAGTGGGGCGTCAGGGGGCGGGAAAACTGAAGCTTTCTTT.

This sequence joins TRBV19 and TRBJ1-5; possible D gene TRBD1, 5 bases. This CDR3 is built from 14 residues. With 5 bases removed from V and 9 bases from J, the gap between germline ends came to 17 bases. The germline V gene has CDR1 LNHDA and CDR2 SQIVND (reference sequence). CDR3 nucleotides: TGTGCCAGTAGTTCAGAGGCAGGGTTTGCGCCCCAGCATTTT. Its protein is CASSSEAGFAPQHF.

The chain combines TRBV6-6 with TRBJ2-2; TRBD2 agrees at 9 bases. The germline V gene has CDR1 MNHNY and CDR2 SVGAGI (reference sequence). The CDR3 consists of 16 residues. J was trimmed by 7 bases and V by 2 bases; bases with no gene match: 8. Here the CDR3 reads CASSYGAGGLVGELFF. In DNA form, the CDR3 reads TGTGCCAGCAGTTACGGCGCGGGAGGGTTAGTCGGGGAGCTGTTTTTT.

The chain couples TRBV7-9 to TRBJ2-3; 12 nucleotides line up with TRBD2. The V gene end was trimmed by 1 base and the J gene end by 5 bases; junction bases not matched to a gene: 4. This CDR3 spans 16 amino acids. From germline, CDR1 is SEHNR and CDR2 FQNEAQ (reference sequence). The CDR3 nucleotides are TGTGCCAGCAGCTTAGGGCAGACTAGCGGGAGAGATACGCAGTATTTT. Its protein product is CASSLGQTSGRDTQYF.

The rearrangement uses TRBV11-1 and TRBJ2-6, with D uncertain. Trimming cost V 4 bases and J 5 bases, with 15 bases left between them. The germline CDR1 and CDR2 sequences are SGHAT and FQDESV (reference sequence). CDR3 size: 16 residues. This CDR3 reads CASSSTYGGWANVLTF. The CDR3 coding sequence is TGTGCCAGCAGCTCTACCTACGGTGGGTGGGCCAACGTCCTGACTTTC. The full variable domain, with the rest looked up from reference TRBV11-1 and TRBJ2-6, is EAEVAQSPRYKITEKSQAVAFWCDPISGHATLYWYRQILGQGPELLVQFQDESVVDDSQLPKDRFSAERLKGVDSTLKIQPAELGDSAMYLCASSSTYGGWANVLTFGAGSRLTVL.

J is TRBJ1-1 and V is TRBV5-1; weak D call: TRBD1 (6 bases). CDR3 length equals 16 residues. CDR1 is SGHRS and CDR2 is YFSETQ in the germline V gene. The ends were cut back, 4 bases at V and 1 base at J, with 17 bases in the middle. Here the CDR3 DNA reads TGCGCCAGCAGCCCTATCTGGACAGAACCGAACACTGAAGCTTTCTTT. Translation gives CASSPIWTEPNTEAFF.

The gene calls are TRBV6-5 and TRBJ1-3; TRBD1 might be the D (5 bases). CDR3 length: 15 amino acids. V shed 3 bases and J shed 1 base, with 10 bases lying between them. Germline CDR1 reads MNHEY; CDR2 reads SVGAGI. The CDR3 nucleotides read TGTGCCAGCAGTTATGGGGACCCATCTGGAAACACCATATATTTT. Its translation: CASSYGDPSGNTIYF.

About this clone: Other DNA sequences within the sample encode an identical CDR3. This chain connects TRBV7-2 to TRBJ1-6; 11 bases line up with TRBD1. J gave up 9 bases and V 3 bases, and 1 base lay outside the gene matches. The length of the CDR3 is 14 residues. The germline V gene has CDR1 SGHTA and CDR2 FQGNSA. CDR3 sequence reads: CASSLGTGGSPLHF. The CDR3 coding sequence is TGTGCCAGCAGCTTGGGGACAGGGGGTTCACCCCTCCACTTT.

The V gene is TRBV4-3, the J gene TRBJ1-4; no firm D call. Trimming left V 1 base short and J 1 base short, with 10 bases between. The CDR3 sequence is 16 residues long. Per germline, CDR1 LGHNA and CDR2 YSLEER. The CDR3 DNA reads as TGCGCCAGCAGCCAAGGGAGAGCGATAACTAATGAAAAACTGTTTTTT. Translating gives CASSQGRAITNEKLFF.

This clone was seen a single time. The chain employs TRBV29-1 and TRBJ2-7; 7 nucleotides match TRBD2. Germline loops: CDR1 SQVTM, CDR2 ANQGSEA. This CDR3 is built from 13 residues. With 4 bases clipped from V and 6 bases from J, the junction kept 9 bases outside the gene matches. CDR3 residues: CSVVWRGTGEQYF. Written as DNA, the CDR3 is TGCAGCGTTGTCTGGCGGGGGACGGGCGAGCAGTACTTC.

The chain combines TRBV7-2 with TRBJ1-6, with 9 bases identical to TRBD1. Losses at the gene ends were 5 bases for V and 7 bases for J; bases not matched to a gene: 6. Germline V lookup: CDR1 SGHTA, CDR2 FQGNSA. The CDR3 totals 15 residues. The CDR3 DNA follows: TGTGCCAGCAGCCCCGCCGGGACAGGGAATTCACCCCTCCACTTT. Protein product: CASSPAGTGNSPLHF.

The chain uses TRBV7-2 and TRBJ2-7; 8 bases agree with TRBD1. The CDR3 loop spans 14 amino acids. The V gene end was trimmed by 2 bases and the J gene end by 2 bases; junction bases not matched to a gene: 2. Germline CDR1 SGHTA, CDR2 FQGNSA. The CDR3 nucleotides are TGTGCCAGCAGCTTATGGGACAGGACCTACGAGCAGTACTTC. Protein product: CASSLWDRTYEQYF.

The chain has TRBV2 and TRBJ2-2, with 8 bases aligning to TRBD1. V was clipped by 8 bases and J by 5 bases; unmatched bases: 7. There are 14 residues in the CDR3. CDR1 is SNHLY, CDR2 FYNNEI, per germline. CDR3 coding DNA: TGTGCCAGCCGGACAGGGTACGGGACCGGGGAGCTGTTTTTT. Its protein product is CASRTGYGTGELFF.

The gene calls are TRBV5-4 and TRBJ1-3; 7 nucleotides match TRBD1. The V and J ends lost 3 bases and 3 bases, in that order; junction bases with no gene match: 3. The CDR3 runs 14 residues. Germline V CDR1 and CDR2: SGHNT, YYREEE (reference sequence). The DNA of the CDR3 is TGTGCCAGCAGCTCAGGGGGAGTTGGAAACACCATATATTTT. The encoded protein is CASSSGGVGNTIYF.

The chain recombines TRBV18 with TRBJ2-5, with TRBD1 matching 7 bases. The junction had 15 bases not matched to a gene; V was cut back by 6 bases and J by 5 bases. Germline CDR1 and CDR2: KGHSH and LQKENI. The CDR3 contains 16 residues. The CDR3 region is CASSPTVQGVGETQYF. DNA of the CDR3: TGTGCCAGCTCCCCCACTGTGCAGGGGGTTGGGGAGACCCAGTACTTC. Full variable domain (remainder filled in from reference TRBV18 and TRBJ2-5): NAGVMQNPRHLVRRRGQEARLRCSPMKGHSHVYWYRQLPEEGLKFMVYLQKENIIDESGMPKERFSAEFPKEGPSILRIQQVVRGDSAAYFCASSPTVQGVGETQYFGPGTRLLVL.

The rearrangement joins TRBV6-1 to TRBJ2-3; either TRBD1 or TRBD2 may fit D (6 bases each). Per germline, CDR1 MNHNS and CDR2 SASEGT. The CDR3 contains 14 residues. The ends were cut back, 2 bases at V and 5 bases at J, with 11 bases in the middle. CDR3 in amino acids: CASSEPGAGDTQYF. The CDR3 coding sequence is TGTGCCAGCAGTGAACCGGGGGCGGGAGATACGCAGTATTTT.

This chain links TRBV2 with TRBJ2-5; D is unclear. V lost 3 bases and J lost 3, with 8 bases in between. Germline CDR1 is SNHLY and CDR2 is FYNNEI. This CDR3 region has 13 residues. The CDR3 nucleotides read TGTGCCAGCAGTGATTCGCTGGAAGAGACCCAGTACTTC. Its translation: CASSDSLEETQYF.

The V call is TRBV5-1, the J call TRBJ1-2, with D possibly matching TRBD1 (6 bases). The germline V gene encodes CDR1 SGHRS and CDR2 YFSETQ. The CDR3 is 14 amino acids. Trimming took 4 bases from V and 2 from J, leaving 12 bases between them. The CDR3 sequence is CASSRMDRNYGYTF. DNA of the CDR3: TGCGCCAGCAGCCGGATGGACAGAAACTATGGCTACACCTTC.

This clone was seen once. The CDR3 DNA reads as TGCAGCGTTGGAGGGGGGTTCGGTCAGCCCCAGCATTTT. This codes for CSVGGGFGQPQHF. The V gene is TRBV29-1, the J gene TRBJ1-5; D might be TRBD1 (6 bases). The germline V and J ends were trimmed by 4 bases and 6 bases, with 13 bases remaining between them. Germline CDR1 reads SQVTM; CDR2 reads ANQGSEA. This CDR3 spans 13 amino acids.

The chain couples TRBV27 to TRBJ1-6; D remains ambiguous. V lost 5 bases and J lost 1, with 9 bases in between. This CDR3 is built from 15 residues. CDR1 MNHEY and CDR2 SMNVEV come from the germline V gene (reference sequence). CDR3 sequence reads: CASSAGRSYNSPLHF. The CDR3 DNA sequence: TGTGCCAGCAGTGCGGGTAGGTCCTATAATTCACCCCTCCACTTT.

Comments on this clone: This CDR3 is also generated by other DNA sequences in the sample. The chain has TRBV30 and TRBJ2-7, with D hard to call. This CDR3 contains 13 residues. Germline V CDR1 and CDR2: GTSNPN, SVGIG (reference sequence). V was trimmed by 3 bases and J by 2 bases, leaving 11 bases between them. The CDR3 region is CAWSGGSPYEQYF. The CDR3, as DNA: TGTGCCTGGAGCGGTGGCAGTCCCTACGAGCAGTACTTC.

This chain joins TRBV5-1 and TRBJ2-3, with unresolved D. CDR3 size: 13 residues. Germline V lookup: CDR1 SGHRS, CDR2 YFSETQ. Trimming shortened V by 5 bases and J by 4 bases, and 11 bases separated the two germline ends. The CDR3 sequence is CASRDDAPDTQYF. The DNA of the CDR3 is TGCGCCAGCAGAGACGACGCCCCAGATACGCAGTATTTT.

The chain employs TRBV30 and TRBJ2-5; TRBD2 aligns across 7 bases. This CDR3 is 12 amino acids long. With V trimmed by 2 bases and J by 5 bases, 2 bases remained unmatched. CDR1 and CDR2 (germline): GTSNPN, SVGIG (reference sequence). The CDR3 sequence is CAWSRGGETQYF. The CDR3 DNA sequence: TGTGCCTGGAGTAGGGGAGGGGAGACCCAGTACTTC.

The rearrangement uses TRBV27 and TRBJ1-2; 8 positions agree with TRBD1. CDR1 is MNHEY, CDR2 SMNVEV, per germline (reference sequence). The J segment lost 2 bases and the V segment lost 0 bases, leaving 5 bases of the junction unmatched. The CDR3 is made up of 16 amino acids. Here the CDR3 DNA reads TGTGCCAGCAGTTTATCGAGTGGGACAGGAAACTATGGCTACACCTTC. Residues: CASSLSSGTGNYGYTF.

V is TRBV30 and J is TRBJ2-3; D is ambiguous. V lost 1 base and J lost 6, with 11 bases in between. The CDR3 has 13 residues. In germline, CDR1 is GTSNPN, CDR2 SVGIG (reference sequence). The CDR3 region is CAWSGLPGDTQYF. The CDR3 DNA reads TGTGCCTGGAGTGGGCTCCCCGGGGATACGCAGTATTTT.

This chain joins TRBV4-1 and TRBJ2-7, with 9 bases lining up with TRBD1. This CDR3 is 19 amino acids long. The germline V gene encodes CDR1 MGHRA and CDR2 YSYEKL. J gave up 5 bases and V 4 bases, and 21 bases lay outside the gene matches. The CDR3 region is CASSPNPGTGSLRAHEQYF. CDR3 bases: TGCGCCAGCAGCCCAAATCCCGGGACAGGGAGCCTTCGCGCCCACGAGCAGTACTTC.

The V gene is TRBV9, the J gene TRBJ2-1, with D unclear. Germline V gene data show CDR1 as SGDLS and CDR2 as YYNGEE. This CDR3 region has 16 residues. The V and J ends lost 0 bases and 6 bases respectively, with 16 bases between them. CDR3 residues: CASSVGGTSLVNEQFF. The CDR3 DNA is TGTGCCAGCAGCGTAGGGGGTACCAGTCTCGTCAATGAGCAGTTCTTC.